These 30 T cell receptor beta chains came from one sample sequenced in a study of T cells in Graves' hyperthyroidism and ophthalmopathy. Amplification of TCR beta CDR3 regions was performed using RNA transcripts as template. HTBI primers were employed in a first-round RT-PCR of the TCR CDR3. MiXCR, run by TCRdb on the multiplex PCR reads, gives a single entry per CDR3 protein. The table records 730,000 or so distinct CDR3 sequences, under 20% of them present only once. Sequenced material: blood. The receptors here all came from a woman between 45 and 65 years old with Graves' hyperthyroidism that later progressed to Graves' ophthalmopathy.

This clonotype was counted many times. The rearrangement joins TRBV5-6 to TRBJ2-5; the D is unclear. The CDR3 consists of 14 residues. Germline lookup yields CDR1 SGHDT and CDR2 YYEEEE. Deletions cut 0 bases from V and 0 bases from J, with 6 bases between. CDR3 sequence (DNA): TGTGCCAGCAGCTTGGGCAGATACCAAGAGACCCAGTACTTC. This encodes CASSLGRYQETQYF.

The CDR3 region is CASIEQGAHEAFF. The CDR3, as DNA: TGTGCCAGCATCGAACAGGGGGCGCATGAAGCTTTCTTT. The chain has TRBV6-4 and TRBJ1-1, with 9 bases matching TRBD1. Germline assignment: CDR1 MRHNA and CDR2 SNTAGT. J gave up 7 bases and V 7 bases, and 7 bases lay outside the gene matches. The CDR3 sequence is 13 residues long.

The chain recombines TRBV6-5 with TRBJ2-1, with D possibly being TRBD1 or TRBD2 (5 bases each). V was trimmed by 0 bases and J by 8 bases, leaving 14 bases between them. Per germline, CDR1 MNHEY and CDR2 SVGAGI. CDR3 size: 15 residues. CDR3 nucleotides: TGTGCCAGCAGTTACTCGGGGCAGGGAGTCTATGAGCAGTTCTTC. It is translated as CASSYSGQGVYEQFF.

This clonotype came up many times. The CDR3 sequence: CASSRPGRFQETQYF. CDR3 bases: TGTGCCAGCAGCCGACCGGGACGGTTTCAAGAGACCCAGTACTTC. The chain has TRBV12-3 or TRBV12-4 and TRBJ2-5; D could derive from TRBD1 or TRBD2 (5 bases each). This CDR3 comprises 15 residues. V lost 6 bases to trimming and J lost 2 bases, with 16 bases between them.

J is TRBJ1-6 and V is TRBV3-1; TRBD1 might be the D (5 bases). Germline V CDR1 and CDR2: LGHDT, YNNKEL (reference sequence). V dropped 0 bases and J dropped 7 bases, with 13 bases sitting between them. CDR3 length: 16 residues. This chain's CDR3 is CASSQDRGSLNSPLHF. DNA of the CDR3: TGTGCCAGCAGCCAAGATCGGGGCAGCCTCAATTCACCCCTCCACTTT.

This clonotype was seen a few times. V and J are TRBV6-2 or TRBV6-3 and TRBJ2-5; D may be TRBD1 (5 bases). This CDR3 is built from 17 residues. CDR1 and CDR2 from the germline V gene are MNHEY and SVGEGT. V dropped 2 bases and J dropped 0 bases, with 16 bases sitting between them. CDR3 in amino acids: CASSYARPTEYQETQYF. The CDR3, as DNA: TGTGCCAGCAGTTACGCAAGACCGACAGAGTACCAAGAGACCCAGTACTTC.

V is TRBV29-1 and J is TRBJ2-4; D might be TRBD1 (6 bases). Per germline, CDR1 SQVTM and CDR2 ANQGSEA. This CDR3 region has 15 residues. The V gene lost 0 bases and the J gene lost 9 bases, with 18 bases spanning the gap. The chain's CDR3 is CSVEEQGFGFGIQYF. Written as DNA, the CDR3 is TGCAGCGTTGAAGAACAGGGTTTTGGGTTCGGCATTCAGTACTTC.

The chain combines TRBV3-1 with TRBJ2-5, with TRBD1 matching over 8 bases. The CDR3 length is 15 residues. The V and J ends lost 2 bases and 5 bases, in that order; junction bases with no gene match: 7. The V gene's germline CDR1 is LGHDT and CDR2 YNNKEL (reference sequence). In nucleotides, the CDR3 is TGTGCCAGCAGCCAACTGACGACAGGGGCTGAGACCCAGTACTTC. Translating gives CASSQLTTGAETQYF.

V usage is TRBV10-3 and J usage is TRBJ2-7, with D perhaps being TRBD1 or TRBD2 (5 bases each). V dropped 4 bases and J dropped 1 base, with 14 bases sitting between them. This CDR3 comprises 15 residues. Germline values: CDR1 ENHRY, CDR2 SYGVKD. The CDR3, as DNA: TGTGCCATCAGTGGGCTGGGGGAGAGTTCCTACGAGCAGTACTTC. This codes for CAISGLGESSYEQYF.

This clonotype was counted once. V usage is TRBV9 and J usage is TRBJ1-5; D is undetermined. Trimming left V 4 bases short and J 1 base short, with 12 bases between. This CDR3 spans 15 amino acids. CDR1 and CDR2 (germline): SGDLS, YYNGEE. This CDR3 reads CASSPTARSNQPQHF. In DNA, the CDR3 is TGTGCCAGCAGCCCAACCGCTCGCAGCAATCAGCCCCAGCATTTT. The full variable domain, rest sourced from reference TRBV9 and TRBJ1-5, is DSGVTQTPKHLITATGQRVTLRCSPRSGDLSVYWYQQSLDQGLQFLIQYYNGEERAKGNILERFSAQQFPDLHSELNLSSLELGDSALYFCASSPTARSNQPQHFGDGTRLSIL.

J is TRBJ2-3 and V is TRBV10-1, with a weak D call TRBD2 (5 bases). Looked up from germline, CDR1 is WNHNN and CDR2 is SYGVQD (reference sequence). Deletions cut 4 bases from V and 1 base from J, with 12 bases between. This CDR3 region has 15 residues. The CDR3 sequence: CASSGHPGGTDTQYF. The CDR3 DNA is TGCGCCAGCAGTGGACACCCCGGGGGCACAGATACGCAGTATTTT.

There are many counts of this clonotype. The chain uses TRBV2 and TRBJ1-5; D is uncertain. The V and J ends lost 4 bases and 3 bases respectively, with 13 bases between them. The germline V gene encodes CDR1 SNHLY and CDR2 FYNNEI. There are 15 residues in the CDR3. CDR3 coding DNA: TGTGCCAGCAGTGGCCCGTGGGGTAACAATCAGCCCCAGCATTTT. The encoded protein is CASSGPWGNNQPQHF.

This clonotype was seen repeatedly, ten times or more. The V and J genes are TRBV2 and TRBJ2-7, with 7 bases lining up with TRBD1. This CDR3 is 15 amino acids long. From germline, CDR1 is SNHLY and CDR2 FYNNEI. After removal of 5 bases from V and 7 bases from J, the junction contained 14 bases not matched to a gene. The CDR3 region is CASSLGTEAAWEQYF. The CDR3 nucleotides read TGTGCCAGCAGTCTAGGGACAGAGGCCGCTTGGGAGCAGTACTTC.

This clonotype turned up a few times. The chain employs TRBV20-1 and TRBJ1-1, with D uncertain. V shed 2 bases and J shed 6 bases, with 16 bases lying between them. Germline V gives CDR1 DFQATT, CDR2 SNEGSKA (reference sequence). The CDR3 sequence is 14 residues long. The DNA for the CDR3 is TGCAGTGCTAGAACGTCCGTTGGAGCGGCTGAAGCTTTCTTT. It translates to CSARTSVGAAEAFF.

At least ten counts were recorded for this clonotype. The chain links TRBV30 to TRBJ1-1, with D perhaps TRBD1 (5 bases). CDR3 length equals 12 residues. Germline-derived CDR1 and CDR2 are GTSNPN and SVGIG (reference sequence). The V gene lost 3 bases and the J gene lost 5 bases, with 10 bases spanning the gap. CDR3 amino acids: CAWRGRWTEAFF. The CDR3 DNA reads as TGTGCCTGGAGGGGGCGATGGACTGAAGCTTTCTTT.

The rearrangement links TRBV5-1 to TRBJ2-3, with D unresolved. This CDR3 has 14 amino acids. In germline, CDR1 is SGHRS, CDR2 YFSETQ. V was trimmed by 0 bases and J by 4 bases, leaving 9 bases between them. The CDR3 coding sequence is TGCGCCAGCAGCTTGGCCTTTGGGGCAGATACGCAGTATTTT. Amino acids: CASSLAFGADTQYF.

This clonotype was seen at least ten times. CDR3 residues: CASSVEGQKNTEAFF. The CDR3 nucleotides are TGTGCCAGCAGCGTAGAAGGGCAGAAGAACACTGAAGCTTTCTTT. V and J are TRBV9 and TRBJ1-1; no definite D call. The CDR3 extends over 15 amino acids. Trimming removed 0 bases from V and 1 base from J, with 10 bases in between. Germline loops: CDR1 SGDLS, CDR2 YYNGEE.

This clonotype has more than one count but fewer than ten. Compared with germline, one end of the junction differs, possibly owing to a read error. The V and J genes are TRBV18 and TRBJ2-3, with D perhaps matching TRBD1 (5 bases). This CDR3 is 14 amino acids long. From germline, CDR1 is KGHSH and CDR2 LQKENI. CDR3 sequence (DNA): TGTGCCAGCTCACCGGTCGACGGAACAGGTACGCAGTATTTT. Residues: CASSPVDGTGTQYF.

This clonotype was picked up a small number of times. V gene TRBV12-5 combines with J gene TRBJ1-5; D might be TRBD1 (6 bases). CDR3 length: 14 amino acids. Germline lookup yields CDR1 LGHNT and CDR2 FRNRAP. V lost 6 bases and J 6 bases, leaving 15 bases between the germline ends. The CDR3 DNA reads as TGTGCTAGTGGCCGGGCAGGGGTATTTCAGCCCCAGCATTTT. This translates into CASGRAGVFQPQHF.

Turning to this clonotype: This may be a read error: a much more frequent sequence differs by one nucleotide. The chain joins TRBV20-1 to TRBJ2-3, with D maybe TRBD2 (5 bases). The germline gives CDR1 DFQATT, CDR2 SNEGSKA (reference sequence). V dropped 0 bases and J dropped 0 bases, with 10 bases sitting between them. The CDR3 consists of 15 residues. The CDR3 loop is CSARDSRGSTDTQYF. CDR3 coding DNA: TGCAGTGCTAGAGATAGTCGGGGAAGCACAGATACGCAGTATTTT.

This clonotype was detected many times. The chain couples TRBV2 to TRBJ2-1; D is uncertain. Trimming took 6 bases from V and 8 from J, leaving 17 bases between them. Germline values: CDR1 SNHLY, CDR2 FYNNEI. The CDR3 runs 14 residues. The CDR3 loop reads CASRPIHPGHEQFF. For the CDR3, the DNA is TGTGCCAGCAGGCCGATCCACCCGGGCCATGAGCAGTTCTTC.

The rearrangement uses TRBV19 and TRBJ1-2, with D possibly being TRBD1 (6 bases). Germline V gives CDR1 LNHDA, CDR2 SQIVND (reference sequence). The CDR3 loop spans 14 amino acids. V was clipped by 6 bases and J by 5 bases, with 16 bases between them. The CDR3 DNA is TGTGCCAGTAGCCCCACGGGGACACCGTATGGCTACACCTTC. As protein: CASSPTGTPYGYTF.

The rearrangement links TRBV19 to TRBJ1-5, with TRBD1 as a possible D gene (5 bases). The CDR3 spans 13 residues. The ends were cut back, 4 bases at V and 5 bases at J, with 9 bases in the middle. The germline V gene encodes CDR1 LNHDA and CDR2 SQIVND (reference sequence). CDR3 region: CASSKTGDQPQHF. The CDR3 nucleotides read TGTGCCAGTAGTAAAACAGGAGATCAGCCCCAGCATTTT.

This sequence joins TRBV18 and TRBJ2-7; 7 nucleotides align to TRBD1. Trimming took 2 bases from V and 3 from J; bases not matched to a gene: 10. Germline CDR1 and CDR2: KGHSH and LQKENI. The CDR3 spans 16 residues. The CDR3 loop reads CASSPEGTVPVYEQYF. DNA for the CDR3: TGTGCCAGCTCACCAGAGGGGACAGTCCCTGTCTACGAGCAGTACTTC.

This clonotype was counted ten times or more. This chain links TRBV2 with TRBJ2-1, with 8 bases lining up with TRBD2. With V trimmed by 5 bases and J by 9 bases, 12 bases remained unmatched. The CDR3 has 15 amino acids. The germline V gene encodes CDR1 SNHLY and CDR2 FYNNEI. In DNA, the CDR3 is TGTGCCAGCAGTTCCTTAGCGGGGCCTCAAGGTGAGCAGTTCTTC. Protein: CASSSLAGPQGEQFF.

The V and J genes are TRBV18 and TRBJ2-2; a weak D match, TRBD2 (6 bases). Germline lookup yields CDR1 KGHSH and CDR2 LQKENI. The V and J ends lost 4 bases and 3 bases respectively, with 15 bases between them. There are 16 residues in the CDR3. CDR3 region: CASSLRGTPHTGELFF. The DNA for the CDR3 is TGTGCCAGCTCACTACGAGGGACTCCTCACACCGGGGAGCTGTTTTTT.

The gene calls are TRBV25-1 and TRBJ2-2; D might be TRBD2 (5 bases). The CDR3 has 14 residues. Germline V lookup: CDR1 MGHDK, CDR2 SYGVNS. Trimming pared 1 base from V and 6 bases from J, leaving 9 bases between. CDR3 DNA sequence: TGTGCCAGCAGTGAATCGGGATCGGCCGGGGAGCTGTTTTTT. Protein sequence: CASSESGSAGELFF.

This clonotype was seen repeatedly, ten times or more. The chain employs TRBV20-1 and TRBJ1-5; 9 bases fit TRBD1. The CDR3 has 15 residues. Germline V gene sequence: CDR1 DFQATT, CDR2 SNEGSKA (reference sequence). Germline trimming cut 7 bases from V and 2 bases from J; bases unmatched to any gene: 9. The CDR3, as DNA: TGCAGTGTTGAGGGACAGGGATCGGGCAATCAGCCCCAGCATTTT. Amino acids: CSVEGQGSGNQPQHF.

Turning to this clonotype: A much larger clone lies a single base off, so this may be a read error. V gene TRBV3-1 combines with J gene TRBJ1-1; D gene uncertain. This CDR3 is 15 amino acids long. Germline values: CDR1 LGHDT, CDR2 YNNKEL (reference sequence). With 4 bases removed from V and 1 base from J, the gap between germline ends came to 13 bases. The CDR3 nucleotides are TGTGCCAGCAGCCGAGATCCGGGGAGGAACACTGAAGCTTTCTTT. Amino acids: CASSRDPGRNTEAFF. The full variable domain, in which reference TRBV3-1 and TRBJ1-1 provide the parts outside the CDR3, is DTAVSQTPKYLVTQMGNDKSIKCEQNLGHDTMYWYKQDSKKFLKIMFSYNNKELIINETVPNRFSPKSPDKAHLNLHINSLELGDSAVYFCASSRDPGRNTEAFFGQGTRLTVV.

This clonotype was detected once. The CDR3 loop is CASRKQGAREKLFF. The CDR3 region has the DNA TGTGCCAGCCGAAAACAGGGGGCGCGAGAAAAACTGTTTTTT. V usage is TRBV25-1 and J usage is TRBJ1-4, with 9 bases aligning to TRBD1. The junction had 9 bases not matched to a gene; V was cut back by 8 bases and J by 8 bases. CDR3 size: 14 residues. Germline V CDR1 and CDR2: MGHDK, SYGVNS.